This T cell receptor beta chain was identified during a study of blood T cells in healthy people across ages. CDR1 and CDR2 from the germline V gene are MNHEY and SMNVEV (reference sequence). This CDR3 has 11 residues. Between the trimmed V and J ends, which lost 7 bases and 7 bases, there was a span of 8 bases. This clonotype was recorded at least ten times. Next came a second PCR, run for about 7 to 11 cycles, which used a sample-barcoded 5' primer along with a J-beta primer mix. From the 5' RACE reads, TCRdb called clonotypes with MiXCR, one entry per CDR3 protein. This table holds 1.5 million to 2 million distinct CDR3 sequences, 28% found once.

The origin of this receptor is a woman aged 25 to 39 in good health. The sequencing sample was made of blood. This chain joins TRBV27 and TRBJ2-4, with D uncertain. The CDR3 protein is CASTNGNIQYF. Here the CDR3 DNA reads TGTGCCAGCACAAACGGGAACATTCAGTACTTC.